This passage covers 11 T cell receptor beta chains from one sample sequenced in a study of T-cell memory formation after mild COVID-19. TCRdb itself ran the 5' RACE reads through MiXCR, one entry per CDR3 protein. The table shows about 130,000 distinct CDR3 sequences, with approximately 15% occurring only once. The source material was PBMCs or a T cell subset sorted from them (not recorded which). Source of these receptors: an adult woman who had mild COVID-19 (a few samples of this study predate the infection). Cell type and time point are not known.

The chain combines TRBV11-2 with TRBJ2-5, with TRBD1 as a possible D gene (5 bases). The germline CDR1 and CDR2 sequences are SGHAT and FQNNGV. This CDR3 is 15 amino acids long. The V end lost 4 bases, the J end lost 4 bases, and 16 bases lay between the germline ends. CDR3 DNA: TGTGCCAGCAGCTCGACAGATGTATGGGGAGAGACCCAGTACTTC. It is translated as CASSSTDVWGETQYF.

The gene calls are TRBV12-3 or TRBV12-4 and TRBJ2-4; D perhaps matches TRBD2 (6 bases). The length of the CDR3 is 14 residues. V was cut by 0 bases and J by 3 bases, with 6 bases left in between. For the CDR3, the DNA is TGTGCCAGCAGTTTAGCAGCGGGCAAAAACATTCAGTACTTC. Translated, it gives CASSLAAGKNIQYF.

The V gene is TRBV6-2 or TRBV6-3, the J gene TRBJ2-5; TRBD2 agrees at 15 bases. This CDR3 comprises 16 residues. The V and J ends lost 5 bases and 3 bases, in that order; junction bases with no gene match: 4. Germline V lookup: CDR1 MNHEY, CDR2 SVGEGT. The CDR3 bases are TGTGCCAGCAGTCCCGGACTAGCGGGAGGGAAAGAGACCCAGTACTTC. Protein: CASSPGLAGGKETQYF.

Only a few counts were recorded for this clonotype. V is TRBV5-1 and J is TRBJ2-7; 12 bases fit TRBD1. The V gene end was trimmed by 4 bases and the J gene end by 6 bases; junction bases not matched to a gene: 8. CDR3 length equals 15 residues. CDR1 is SGHRS and CDR2 is YFSETQ in the germline V gene. CDR3 nucleotide sequence: TGCGCCAGCAGCCCCACCGGGACAGGGGGCCGCGAGCAGTACTTC. Protein: CASSPTGTGGREQYF.

V usage is TRBV20-1 and J usage is TRBJ2-5; D is perhaps TRBD1 (6 bases). The CDR3 length is 15 residues. V was cut by 6 bases and J by 5 bases, with 22 bases left in between. Germline CDR1 is DFQATT and CDR2 is SNEGSKA (reference sequence). The DNA for the CDR3 is TGCAGTGCCAACCTACAGGGTGAGATCTTGGAGACCCAGTACTTC. Translated, it gives CSANLQGEILETQYF.

This clonotype has a handful of counts. The rearrangement uses TRBV5-6 and TRBJ2-3, with D unclear. This CDR3 has 13 residues. The germline CDR1 and CDR2 sequences are SGHDT and YYEEEE. The V end lost 3 bases, the J end lost 1 base, and 6 bases lay between the germline ends. The CDR3 sequence: CASSSLGTDTQYF. As DNA, the CDR3 is TGTGCCAGCAGCTCGTTGGGCACAGATACGCAGTATTTT.

This chain links TRBV9 with TRBJ2-1; 9 nucleotides match TRBD2. V trimming: 6 bases; J trimming: 7 bases; junction bases outside the gene matches: 14. Germline assignment: CDR1 SGDLS and CDR2 YYNGEE. The CDR3 totals 16 residues. The CDR3 region is CASTSGDLPLGNEQFF. CDR3 bases: TGTGCCAGCACTAGCGGGGACCTACCCTTGGGGAATGAGCAGTTCTTC.

Many counts were recorded for this clonotype. The chain has TRBV29-1 and TRBJ2-7; D not resolved. Germline CDR1 reads SQVTM; CDR2 reads ANQGSEA. The germline V and J ends were trimmed by 3 bases and 2 bases, with 8 bases remaining between them. CDR3 size: 12 residues. The CDR3 region is CSVDSGTYEQYF. The CDR3 coding sequence is TGCAGCGTTGACAGTGGAACCTACGAGCAGTACTTC.

This clonotype has just a few counts. This chain uses TRBV9 with TRBJ1-2, with unresolved D. CDR3 length: 13 amino acids. Germline loops: CDR1 SGDLS, CDR2 YYNGEE. V was cut by 4 bases and J by 4 bases, with 11 bases left in between. This CDR3 reads CASSRARGYGYTF. The CDR3 DNA reads TGTGCCAGCAGCAGGGCCAGAGGCTATGGCTACACCTTC.

A few counts support this clonotype. The CDR3 nucleotides read TGTGCCAGCAGCTTAGACGCGGGGCGCGTCACCCCACCCCTCCACTTT. Encoded protein: CASSLDAGRVTPPLHF. J is TRBJ1-6 and V is TRBV7-8; a possible D gene is TRBD1 (5 bases). The CDR3 loop spans 16 amino acids. V was trimmed by 1 base and J by 11 bases, leaving 18 bases between them. Germline V lookup: CDR1 SGHVS, CDR2 FQNEAQ.

The chain joins TRBV10-2 to TRBJ2-1; 8 positions agree with TRBD2. CDR1 and CDR2 from the germline V gene are WSHSY and SAAADI. Trimming removed 3 bases from V and 3 bases from J; junction bases left unmatched: 1. CDR3 length equals 14 residues. CDR3 nucleotide sequence: TGCGCCAGCAGTGATCGGGGGGGCTACAATGAGCAGTTCTTC. This sequence encodes CASSDRGGYNEQFF.